This TCR beta chain emerged from a study of blood T cell repertoires in COVID-19. Sequencing used immunoSEQ multiplex PCR; TCRdb keeps in-frame clones, though not all of them. The table has around 200,000 clones, 89% seen once; the top ten hold approximately 2.3%. The CDR3 has 15 residues. V shed 0 bases and J 6 bases; nucleotides not matched to a gene: 4. Germline V CDR1 and CDR2: LGHNA, YSLEER. This clonotype was sampled from a middle-aged woman with acute COVID-19. The chain is built from TRBV4-3 and TRBJ2-5, with 10 nucleotides matching TRBD2. The sample comprised PBMCs or T cells enriched from blood (not recorded which). CDR3 in DNA: TGCGCCAGCAGCCAAGATCCTAGCGGGAGACAGACCCAGTACTTC. Amino acids: CASSQDPSGRQTQYF.